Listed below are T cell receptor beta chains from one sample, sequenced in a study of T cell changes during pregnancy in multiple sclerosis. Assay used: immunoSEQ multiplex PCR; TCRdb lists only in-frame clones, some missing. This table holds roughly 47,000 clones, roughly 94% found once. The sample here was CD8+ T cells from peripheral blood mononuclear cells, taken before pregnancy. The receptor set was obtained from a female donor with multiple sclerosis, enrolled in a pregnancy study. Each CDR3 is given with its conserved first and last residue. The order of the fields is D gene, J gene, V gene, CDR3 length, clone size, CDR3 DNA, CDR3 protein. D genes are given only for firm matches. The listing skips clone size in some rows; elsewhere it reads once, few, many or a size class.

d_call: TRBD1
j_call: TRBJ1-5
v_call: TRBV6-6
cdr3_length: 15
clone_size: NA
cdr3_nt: TGTGCCAGCAGTTACCAGGGGGCCAACAATCAGCCCCAGCATTTT
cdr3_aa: CASSYQGANNQPQHF

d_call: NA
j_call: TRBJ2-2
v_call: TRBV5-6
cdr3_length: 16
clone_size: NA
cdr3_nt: TGTGCCAGCAGCTTGGCCGGGTCGGGGTACACCGGGGAGCTGTTTTTT
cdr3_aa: CASSLAGSGYTGELFF

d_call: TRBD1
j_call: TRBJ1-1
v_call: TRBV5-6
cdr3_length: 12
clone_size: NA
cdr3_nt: TGTGCCAGCAGCCCGACAGGGGGTGAAGCTTTCTTT
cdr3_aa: CASSPTGGEAFF

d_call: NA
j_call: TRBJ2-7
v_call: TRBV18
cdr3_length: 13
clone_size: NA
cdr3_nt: TGTGCCAGCTCACCTCTTCCGGGATACGAGCAGTACTTC
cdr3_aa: CASSPLPGYEQYF

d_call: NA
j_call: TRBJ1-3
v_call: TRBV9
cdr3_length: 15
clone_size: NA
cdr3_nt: TGTGCCAGCAGCGTGGCTCCAGGGGCCGGAAACACCATATATTTT
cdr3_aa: CASSVAPGAGNTIYF

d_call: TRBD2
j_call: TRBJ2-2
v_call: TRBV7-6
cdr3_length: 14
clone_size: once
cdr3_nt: TGTGCCAGCAGCCAACTAGCGGGAGGGCCTTTACTGTTTTTT
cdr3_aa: CASSQLAGGPLLFF

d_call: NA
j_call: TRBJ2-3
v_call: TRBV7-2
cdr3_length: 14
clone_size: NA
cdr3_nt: TGTGCCCGTCTACGAGCTGATTGCATCGATACGCAGTATTTT
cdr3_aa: CARLRADCIDTQYF

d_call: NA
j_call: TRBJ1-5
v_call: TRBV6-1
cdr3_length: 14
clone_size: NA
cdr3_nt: TGTGCCAGCAGCGAGGTTCCGGTCAATCAGCCCCAGCATTTT
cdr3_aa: CASSEVPVNQPQHF

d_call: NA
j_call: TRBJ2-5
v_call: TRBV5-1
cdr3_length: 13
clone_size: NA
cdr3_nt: TGCGCCAGCAGGCCACAATTCGATGAGACCCAGTACTTC
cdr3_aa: CASRPQFDETQYF

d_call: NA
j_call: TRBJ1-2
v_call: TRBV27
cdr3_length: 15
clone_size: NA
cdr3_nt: TGTGCCAGCAGTTTTTTCCCCGGTTCGGCGGATGGCTACACCTTC
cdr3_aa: CASSFFPGSADGYTF

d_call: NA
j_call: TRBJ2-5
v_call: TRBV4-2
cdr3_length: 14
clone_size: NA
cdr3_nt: TGTGCCAGCAGCCATACTACCGAGGCAGAGACCCAGTACTTC
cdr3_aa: CASSHTTEAETQYF

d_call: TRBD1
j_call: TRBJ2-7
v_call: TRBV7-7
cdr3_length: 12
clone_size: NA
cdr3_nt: TGTGCCAGCAGCGCAGGGGGTGGTGAGCAGTACTTC
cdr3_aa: CASSAGGGEQYF

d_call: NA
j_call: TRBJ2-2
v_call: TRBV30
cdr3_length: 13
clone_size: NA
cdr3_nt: TGTGCCTGGGTACGGGAGAACACCGGGGAGCTGTTTTTT
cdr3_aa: CAWVRENTGELFF

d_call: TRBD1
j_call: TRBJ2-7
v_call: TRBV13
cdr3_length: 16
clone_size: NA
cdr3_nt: TGTGCCAGCAGCTCCCGGGACAGGGTCCCCTCCTACGAGCAGTACTTC
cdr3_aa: CASSSRDRVPSYEQYF

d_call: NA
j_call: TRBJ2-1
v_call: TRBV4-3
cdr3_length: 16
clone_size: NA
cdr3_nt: TGCGCCAGCAGCCAAGAGCCCAGCGGCTCCTACAATGAGCAGTTCTTC
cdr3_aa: CASSQEPSGSYNEQFF

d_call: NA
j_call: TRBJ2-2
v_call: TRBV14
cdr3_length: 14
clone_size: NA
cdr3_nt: TGTGCCAGCGCCATATTGGGCCAAGGCGGGGAGCTGTTTTTT
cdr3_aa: CASAILGQGGELFF

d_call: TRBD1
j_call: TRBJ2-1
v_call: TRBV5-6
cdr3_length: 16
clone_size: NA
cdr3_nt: TGTGCCAGCAGCCTCGCGACAGGGAATCCCTACAATGAGCAGTTCTTC
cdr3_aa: CASSLATGNPYNEQFF

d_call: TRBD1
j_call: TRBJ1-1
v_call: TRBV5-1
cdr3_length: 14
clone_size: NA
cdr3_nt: TGCGCCAGCAGCATCACAGGGGGCGGCACTGAAGCTTTCTTT
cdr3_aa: CASSITGGGTEAFF

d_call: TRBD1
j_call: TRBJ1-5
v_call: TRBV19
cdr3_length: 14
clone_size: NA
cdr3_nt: TGTGCCAGTAGTGGGGACAGGAGAAATCAGCCCCAGCATTTT
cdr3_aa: CASSGDRRNQPQHF

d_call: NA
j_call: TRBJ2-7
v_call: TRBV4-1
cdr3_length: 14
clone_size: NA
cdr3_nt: TGCGCCAGCAGCCTCAGGGAACAGAGCTACGAGCAGTACTTC
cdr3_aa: CASSLREQSYEQYF

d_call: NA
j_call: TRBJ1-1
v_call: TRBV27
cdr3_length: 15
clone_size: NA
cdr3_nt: TGTGCCAGCACCCAATTGTGGGGACTGGGCACTGAAGCTTTCTTT
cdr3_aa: CASTQLWGLGTEAFF

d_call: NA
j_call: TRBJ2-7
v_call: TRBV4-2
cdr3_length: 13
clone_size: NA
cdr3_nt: TGTGCCAGCAGCCAGGGCGGGGCCTACGAGCAGTACTTC
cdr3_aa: CASSQGGAYEQYF

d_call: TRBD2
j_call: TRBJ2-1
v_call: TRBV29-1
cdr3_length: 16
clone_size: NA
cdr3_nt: TGCAGCGTTGAAGACGAACGACTAGCCTCCTACAATGAGCAGTTCTTC
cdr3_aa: CSVEDERLASYNEQFF

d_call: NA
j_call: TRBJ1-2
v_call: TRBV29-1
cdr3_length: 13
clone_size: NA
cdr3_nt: TGCAGCGTTGAAGGACAGACAACTTATGGCTACACCTTC
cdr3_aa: CSVEGQTTYGYTF

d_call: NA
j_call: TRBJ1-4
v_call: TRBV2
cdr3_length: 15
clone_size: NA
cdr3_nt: TGTGCCAGCAGTGGCCCCGGGTCAACTAATGAAAAACTGTTTTTT
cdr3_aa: CASSGPGSTNEKLFF

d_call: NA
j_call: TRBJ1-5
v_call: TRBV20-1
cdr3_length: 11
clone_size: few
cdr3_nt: TGCAGTGCTAGAGAGGGGGGGCCCCAGCATTTT
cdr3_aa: CSAREGGPQHF

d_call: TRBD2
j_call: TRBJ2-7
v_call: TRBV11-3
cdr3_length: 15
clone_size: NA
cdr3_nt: TGTGCCAGCAGCCAACTAGCGGGAGGTAAAGACGAGCAGTACTTC
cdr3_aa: CASSQLAGGKDEQYF

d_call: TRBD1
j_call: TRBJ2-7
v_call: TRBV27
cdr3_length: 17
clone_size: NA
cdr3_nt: TGTGCCAGCAGTTTGTCGTGGGCGAGACAGGGGTCCTACGAGCAGTACTTC
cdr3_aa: CASSLSWARQGSYEQYF

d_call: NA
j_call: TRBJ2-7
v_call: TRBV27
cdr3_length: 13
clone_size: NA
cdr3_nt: TGTGCCAGCAGTTCCGACGGGGCCTACGAGCAGTACTTC
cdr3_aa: CASSSDGAYEQYF

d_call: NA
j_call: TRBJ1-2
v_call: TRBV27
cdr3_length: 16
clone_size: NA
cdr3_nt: TGTGCCAGCAGTTTATCCGCGGGACTCAGTAGCTATGGCTACACCTTC
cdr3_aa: CASSLSAGLSSYGYTF

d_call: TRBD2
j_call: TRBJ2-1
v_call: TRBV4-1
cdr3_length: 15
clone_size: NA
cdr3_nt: TGCGCCAGCAGCCAGGTTGGGGGGGCCTACAATGAGCAGTTCTTC
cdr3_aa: CASSQVGGAYNEQFF

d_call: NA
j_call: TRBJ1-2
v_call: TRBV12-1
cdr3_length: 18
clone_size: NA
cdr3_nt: TGTGCCAGCAGCTTTGAGGTGAATCAGGGTTGTCGTAGCTATGGCTACACCTTC
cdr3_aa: CASSFEVNQGCRSYGYTF

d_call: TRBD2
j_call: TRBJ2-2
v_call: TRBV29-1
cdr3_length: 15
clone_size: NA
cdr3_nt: TGCAGCGTACCTCTAGCGGGATTAAGCGCCGGGGAGCTGTTTTTT
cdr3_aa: CSVPLAGLSAGELFF

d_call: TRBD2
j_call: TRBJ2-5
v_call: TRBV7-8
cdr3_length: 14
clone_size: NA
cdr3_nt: TGTGCCAGCAGCTTCCGCGGGAGGGGGGAGACCCAGTACTTC
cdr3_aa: CASSFRGRGETQYF

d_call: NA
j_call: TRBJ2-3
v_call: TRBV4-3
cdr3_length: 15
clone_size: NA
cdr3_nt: TGCGCCAGCAGCCAAGAAGTACAGGGAGCAGATACGCAGTATTTT
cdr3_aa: CASSQEVQGADTQYF

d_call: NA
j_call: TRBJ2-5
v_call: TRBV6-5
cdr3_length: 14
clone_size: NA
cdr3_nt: TGTGCCAGCAGTTACTCTGCTAGGGGGGGGACCCAGTACTTC
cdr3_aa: CASSYSARGGTQYF

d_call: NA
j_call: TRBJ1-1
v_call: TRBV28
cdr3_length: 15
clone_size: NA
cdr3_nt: TGTGCCAGCAGTTTATCGGCGGGGCTGGACACTGAAGCTTTCTTT
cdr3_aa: CASSLSAGLDTEAFF

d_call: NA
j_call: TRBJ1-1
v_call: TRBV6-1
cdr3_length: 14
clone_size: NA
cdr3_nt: TGTGCCAGCAGGTCGACAGCCATGAACACTGAAGCTTTCTTT
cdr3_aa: CASRSTAMNTEAFF

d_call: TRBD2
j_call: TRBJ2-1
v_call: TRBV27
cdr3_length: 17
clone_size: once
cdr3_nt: TGTGCCAGCAGTTCTCGGACTAGCGGGGTAACCTACAATGAGCAGTTCTTC
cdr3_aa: CASSSRTSGVTYNEQFF

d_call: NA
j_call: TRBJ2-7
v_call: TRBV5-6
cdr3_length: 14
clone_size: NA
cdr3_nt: TGTGCCAGCAGCTTGGCCTTGGCCATCTACGAGCAGTACTTC
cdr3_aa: CASSLALAIYEQYF

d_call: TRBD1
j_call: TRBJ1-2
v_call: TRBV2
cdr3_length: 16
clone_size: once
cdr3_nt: TGTGCCAGCAGTGAAGGTCGGGGACAGCTCCCCTATGGCTACACCTTC
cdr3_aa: CASSEGRGQLPYGYTF

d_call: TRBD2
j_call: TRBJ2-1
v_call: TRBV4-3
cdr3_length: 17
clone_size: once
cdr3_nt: TGCGCCAGCAGCCAAGACAGGACGGGACTAGTAGCCAATGAGCAGTTCTTC
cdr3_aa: CASSQDRTGLVANEQFF

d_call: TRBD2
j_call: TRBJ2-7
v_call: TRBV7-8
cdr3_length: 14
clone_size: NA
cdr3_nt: TGTGCCAGCAGCCTGGGGGGGGGAGGCTACGAGCAGTACTTC
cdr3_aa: CASSLGGGGYEQYF

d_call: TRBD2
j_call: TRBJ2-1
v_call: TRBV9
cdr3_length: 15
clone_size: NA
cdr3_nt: TGTGCCAGCAGCGACGGGACTAGCGGGATCGATGAGCAGTTCTTC
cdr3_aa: CASSDGTSGIDEQFF

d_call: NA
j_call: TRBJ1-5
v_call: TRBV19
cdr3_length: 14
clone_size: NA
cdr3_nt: TGTGCCAGTATGTACAGGGAAGGAGATCAGCCCCAGCATTTT
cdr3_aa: CASMYREGDQPQHF

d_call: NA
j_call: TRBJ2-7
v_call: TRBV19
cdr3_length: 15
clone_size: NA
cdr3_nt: TGTGCCAGTAGTATCGGGTCCGGGCTAGCGAACGAGCAGTACTTC
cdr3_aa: CASSIGSGLANEQYF

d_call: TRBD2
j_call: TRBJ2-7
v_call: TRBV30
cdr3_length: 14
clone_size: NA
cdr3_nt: TGTGCCTGGAGCACAGGGACTAGCGGTACGGAGCAGTACTTC
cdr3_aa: CAWSTGTSGTEQYF

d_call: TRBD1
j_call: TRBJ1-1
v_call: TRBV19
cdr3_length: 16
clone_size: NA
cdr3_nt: TGTGCCAGTAGTATAGGACAGGGGATAATGAACACTGAAGCTTTCTTT
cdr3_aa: CASSIGQGIMNTEAFF

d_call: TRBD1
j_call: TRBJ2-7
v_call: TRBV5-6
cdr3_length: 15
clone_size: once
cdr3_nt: TGTGCCAGCAGCTTCGGGACAGGGGCCCCCTACGAGCAGTACTTC
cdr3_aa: CASSFGTGAPYEQYF

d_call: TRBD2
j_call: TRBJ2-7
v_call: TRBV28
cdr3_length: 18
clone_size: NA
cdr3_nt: TGTGCCAGCAGTTCGGTGGGAGCGGGAGCGCCCTCAACCTACGAGCAGTACTTC
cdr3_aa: CASSSVGAGAPSTYEQYF

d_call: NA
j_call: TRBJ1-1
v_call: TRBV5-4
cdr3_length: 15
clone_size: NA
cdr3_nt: TGTGCCAGCACCATCACGGGGGACTTTAACACTGAAGCTTTCTTT
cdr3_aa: CASTITGDFNTEAFF

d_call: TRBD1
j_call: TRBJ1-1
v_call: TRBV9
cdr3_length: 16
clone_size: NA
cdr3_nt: TGTGCCAGCAGCGTAACAGGGGCCCGCATGAACACTGAAGCTTTCTTT
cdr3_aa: CASSVTGARMNTEAFF

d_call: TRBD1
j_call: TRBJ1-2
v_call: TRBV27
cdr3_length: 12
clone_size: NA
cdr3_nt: TGTGCCAGCAGTGACAGGGGGCTTGGCTACACCTTC
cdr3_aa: CASSDRGLGYTF

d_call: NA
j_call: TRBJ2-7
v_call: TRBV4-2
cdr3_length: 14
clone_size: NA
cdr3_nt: TGTGCCAGCAGCCAAGATCGGGTACTCTACGAGCAGTATTTC
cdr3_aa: CASSQDRVLYEQYF

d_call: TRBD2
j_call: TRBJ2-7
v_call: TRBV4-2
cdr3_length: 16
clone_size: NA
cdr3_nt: TGTGCCAGCAGCCAGGAGAATAGCGGGGACTGGTACGAGCAGTACTTC
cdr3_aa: CASSQENSGDWYEQYF

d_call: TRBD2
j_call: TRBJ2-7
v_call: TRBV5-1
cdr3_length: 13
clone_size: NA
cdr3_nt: TGCGCCAGCAGCTTGTCGGGAGGGCAGGAGCAGTACTTC
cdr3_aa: CASSLSGGQEQYF

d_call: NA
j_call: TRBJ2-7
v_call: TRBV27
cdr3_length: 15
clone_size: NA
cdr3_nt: TGTGCCACCGCCCCGGACTCAAGTTATTCCTACGAGCAGTACTTC
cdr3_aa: CATAPDSSYSYEQYF

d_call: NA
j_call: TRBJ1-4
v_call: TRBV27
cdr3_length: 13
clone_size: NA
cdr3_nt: TGTGCCAGCAGTTTAACCAGGGTCGAAAAACTGTTTTTT
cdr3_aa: CASSLTRVEKLFF

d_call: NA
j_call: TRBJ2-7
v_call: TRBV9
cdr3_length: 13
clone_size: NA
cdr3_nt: TGTGCCAGCAGCGACGACAACTCCTACGAGCAGTACTTC
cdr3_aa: CASSDDNSYEQYF